The 17 T cell receptor beta chains given below trace back to one sample, sequenced in a study of identifying expanded T cells in peripheral blood. TCRdb's table, derived via immunoSEQ multiplex PCR, lists solely in-frame clones and lacks some. The profile shows roughly 120,000 clones, about 87% of them singletons. Sequencing was carried out using blood. The source of these receptors is a person between 18 and 75 years old in good health.

In its sample, this clone was seen a few times. The rearrangement links TRBV5-8 to TRBJ1-5; D perhaps matches TRBD1 (5 bases). V dropped 4 bases and J dropped 15 bases, with 17 bases sitting between them. Germline-derived CDR1 and CDR2 are SGHTS and YDEGEE. CDR3 size: 12 residues. The CDR3 nucleotides are TGTGCCAGCAGCCCCGATCGGGGGGGTCTGCATTTT. This encodes CASSPDRGGLHF.

There are a few counts of this clone. The chain uses TRBV28 and TRBJ1-2; D unresolved. Germline V lookup: CDR1 MDHEN, CDR2 SYDVKM. V lost 2 bases to trimming and J lost 6 bases, with 7 bases between them. This CDR3 has 12 residues. The CDR3 DNA is TGTGCCAGCAGTTTAACGGGAAATGGCTACACCTTC. Amino acids: CASSLTGNGYTF.

The CDR3 nucleotides are TGTGCCTGGAGCCTGATGCGGACAGGGGGTGGCTACACCTTC. Protein product: CAWSLMRTGGGYTF. This chain connects TRBV30 to TRBJ1-2; TRBD1 aligns across 10 bases. V trimming: 3 bases; J trimming: 7 bases; junction bases outside the gene matches: 8. This CDR3 has 14 residues. CDR1 and CDR2 (germline): GTSNPN, SVGIG (reference sequence).

J is TRBJ2-5 and V is TRBV4-3; D is perhaps TRBD1 (6 bases). The CDR3 has 15 residues. CDR1 LGHNA and CDR2 YSLEER come from the germline V gene. V was clipped by 5 bases and J by 5 bases, with 18 bases between them. In DNA, the CDR3 is TGCGCCAGCAGCGAAACCCTGGGGACATTCGAGACCCAGTACTTC. The encoded protein is CASSETLGTFETQYF.

The CDR3: CASSEGGLREQYF. As DNA, the CDR3 is TGCGCCAGCAGCGAGGGGGGCCTACGCGAGCAGTACTTC. The J gene is TRBJ2-7, the V gene TRBV10-2; perhaps D is TRBD1 or TRBD2 (6 bases each). Germline V gives CDR1 WSHSY, CDR2 SAAADI. The CDR3 consists of 13 residues. Trimming cost V 6 bases and J 6 bases, with 15 bases left between them.

The chain joins TRBV6-5 to TRBJ2-7, with TRBD2 matching 7 bases. The CDR3 totals 14 residues. V lost 8 bases to trimming and J lost 0 bases; unmatched junction nucleotides: 7. Per germline, CDR1 MNHEY and CDR2 SVGAGI. CDR3 region: CASRLAVSSYEQYF. The CDR3 DNA follows: TGTGCCAGCCGGCTAGCGGTAAGCTCCTACGAGCAGTACTTC.

This rearrangement joins TRBV7-3 to TRBJ2-5; a possible D gene is TRBD2 (5 bases). The CDR3 covers 13 residues. Germline CDR1 SGHTA, CDR2 FQGTGA. V lost 4 bases and J 2 bases, leaving 8 bases between the germline ends. The CDR3 nucleotides are TGTGCCAGCAGCTCACTAGTTCAAGAGACCCAGTACTTC. Residues: CASSSLVQETQYF.

The V gene is TRBV7-3, the J gene TRBJ1-2; D unclear. Germline loops: CDR1 SGHTA, CDR2 FQGTGA. This CDR3 spans 13 amino acids. V dropped 5 bases and J dropped 4 bases, with 11 bases sitting between them. The CDR3 region has the DNA TGTGCCAGCAGCCCAGTGGACGGCTATGGCTACACCTTC. It specifies CASSPVDGYGYTF.

The V gene is TRBV2, the J gene TRBJ2-3; 7 nucleotides line up with TRBD1. V lost 6 bases and J lost 0; bases outside the gene matches: 15. The length of the CDR3 is 18 residues. Germline values: CDR1 SNHLY, CDR2 FYNNEI. CDR3 residues: CASSYPTATGTSTDTQYF. The CDR3 coding sequence is TGTGCCAGCAGCTACCCAACAGCGACAGGGACGAGCACAGATACGCAGTATTTT.

The chain has TRBV18 and TRBJ2-1; TRBD1 might be the D (6 bases). The CDR3 loop spans 16 amino acids. CDR1 is KGHSH, CDR2 LQKENI, per germline. The V gene lost 1 base and the J gene lost 6 bases, with 16 bases spanning the gap. The CDR3 is CASSPLRTTGGNEQFF. Written as DNA, the CDR3 is TGTGCCAGCTCACCACTGAGGACGACAGGCGGCAATGAGCAGTTCTTC.

This clone was seen a few times. This sequence joins TRBV29-1 and TRBJ1-2; possibly TRBD1 for D (6 bases). Germline CDR1 reads SQVTM; CDR2 reads ANQGSEA. CDR3 length: 14 residues. Trimming took 3 bases from V and 1 from J, leaving 12 bases between them. CDR3 sequence reads: CSVDHSDSNYGYTF. In DNA, the CDR3 is TGCAGCGTTGACCATTCGGACAGTAACTATGGCTACACCTTC.

This clone was found once. The chain has TRBV6-4 and TRBJ2-1; tentative D call: TRBD2 (6 bases). Germline V lookup: CDR1 MRHNA, CDR2 SNTAGT. This CDR3 region has 14 residues. Deletions cut 3 bases from V and 3 bases from J, with 9 bases between. CDR3 DNA sequence: TGTGCCAGCAGTGAAACGGGAGTCTACAATGAGCAGTTCTTC. It translates to CASSETGVYNEQFF.

The genes are TRBV29-1 and TRBJ2-7, with 11 bases matching TRBD1. The CDR3 is made up of 14 amino acids. The germline CDR1 and CDR2 sequences are SQVTM and ANQGSEA. V shed 3 bases and J 5 bases; nucleotides not matched to a gene: 6. The DNA of the CDR3 is TGCAGCGTTGAGGGACAGGGGGTCGGCCACGAGCAGTACTTC. It encodes CSVEGQGVGHEQYF.

Worth noting for this clone: The junction and the germline gene differ at one end; a read error may be behind it. The V and J genes are TRBV5-4 and TRBJ2-3, with 8 bases matching TRBD1. The CDR3 is 15 amino acids. The germline gives CDR1 SGHNT, CDR2 YYREEE (reference sequence). CDR3 DNA sequence: TGTGCCAGCACCTTGGCACAGGGGGTCACAGATACGCAGTATTTT. This codes for CASTLAQGVTDTQYF.

This rearrangement joins TRBV4-2 to TRBJ1-1; no definite D call. The length of the CDR3 is 14 residues. CDR1 is LGHNA, CDR2 YNFKEQ, per germline. V lost 0 bases and J lost 3, with 8 bases in between. The CDR3 DNA follows: TGTGCCAGCAGCCAAGATATCGGCGACACTGAAGCTTTCTTT. This encodes CASSQDIGDTEAFF.

Points on this clone: Other DNA sequences in the sample encode the same CDR3. The J gene is TRBJ1-1, the V gene TRBV11-2, with D hard to call. Between the trimmed V and J ends, which lost 2 bases and 3 bases, there was a span of 7 bases. In germline, CDR1 is SGHAT, CDR2 FQNNGV. This CDR3 has 13 amino acids. Here the CDR3 reads CASSLFEDTEAFF. Written as DNA, the CDR3 is TGTGCCAGCAGCTTATTCGAGGACACTGAAGCTTTCTTT.

The chain links TRBV27 to TRBJ1-5; unclear D gene. Trimming stripped 5 bases from V and 7 bases from J, with 6 bases between. There are 11 residues in the CDR3. Germline V gives CDR1 MNHEY, CDR2 SMNVEV (reference sequence). The CDR3 here is CASSPRQPQHF. The CDR3 DNA reads TGTGCCAGCAGTCCGAGACAGCCCCAGCATTTT.